This paragraph covers one T cell receptor (beta chain) sequence. This entry is derived from a study of blood T cell repertoires in COVID-19. On the study more broadly: COVID-19 samples collected from the United States, Italy and Spain covered acute and convalescent phases. In each case, the material was cDNA or gDNA derived from T cells, B-cell-depleted T cells, or PBMCs.

Per the study methods: Reference gene primer amplification yielded estimated nucleated cell counts. Sequencing used immunoSEQ multiplex PCR; TCRdb keeps in-frame clones, though not all of them. For V, J and clone size, that table is used; D and trimming come from the DNA. The table includes fewer than 350,000 clones, 85% to 90% detected once. Residents of about 25 US areas, aged about 18 to 95 years, made up the participants. The CDR3 runs 15 residues. Germline-derived CDR1 and CDR2 are SGHTA and FQGTGA. Trimming shortened V by 0 bases and J by 4 bases, and 13 bases separated the two germline ends. This clonotype originated in a woman in her fifties or sixties in a cohort exposed to, infected with or recovered from COVID-19 (not recorded which). The genes are TRBV7-3 and TRBJ2-7, with TRBD1 as a possible D gene (5 bases). The material sequenced was PBMCs or T cells enriched from blood (not recorded which). DNA of the CDR3: TGTGCCAGCAGCTTAACGTCGGCAGGGCTGTACGAGCAGTACTTC. Translation gives CASSLTSAGLYEQYF.